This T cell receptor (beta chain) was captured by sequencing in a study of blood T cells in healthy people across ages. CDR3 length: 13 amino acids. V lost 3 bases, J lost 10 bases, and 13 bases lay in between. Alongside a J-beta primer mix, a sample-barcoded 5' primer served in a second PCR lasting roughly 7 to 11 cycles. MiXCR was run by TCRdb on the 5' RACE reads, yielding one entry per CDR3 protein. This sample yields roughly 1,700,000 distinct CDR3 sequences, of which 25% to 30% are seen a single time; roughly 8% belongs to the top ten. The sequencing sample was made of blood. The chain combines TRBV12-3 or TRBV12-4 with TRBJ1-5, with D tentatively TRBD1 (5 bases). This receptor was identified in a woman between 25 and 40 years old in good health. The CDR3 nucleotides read TGTGCCAGCAGTTTGAGGGGACTAGGACCCCAGCATTTT. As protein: CASSLRGLGPQHF.